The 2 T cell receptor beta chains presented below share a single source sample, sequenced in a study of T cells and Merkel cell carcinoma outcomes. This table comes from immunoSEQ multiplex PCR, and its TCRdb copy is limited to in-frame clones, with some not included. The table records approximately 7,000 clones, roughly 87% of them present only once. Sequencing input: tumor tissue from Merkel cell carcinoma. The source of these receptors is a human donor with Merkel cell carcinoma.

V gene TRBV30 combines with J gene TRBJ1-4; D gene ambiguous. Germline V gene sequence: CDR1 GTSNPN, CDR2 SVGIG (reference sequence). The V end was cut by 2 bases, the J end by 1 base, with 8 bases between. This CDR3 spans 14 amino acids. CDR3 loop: CAWSRRGTNEKLFF. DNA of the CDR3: TGTGCCTGGAGTAGACGAGGAACTAATGAAAAACTGTTTTTT. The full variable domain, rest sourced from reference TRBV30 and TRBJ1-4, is SQTIHQWPATLVQPVGSPLSLECTVEGTSNPNLYWYRQAAGRGLQLLFYSVGIGQISSEVPQNLSASRPQDRQFILSSKKLLLSDSGFYLCAWSRRGTNEKLFFGSGTQLSVL.

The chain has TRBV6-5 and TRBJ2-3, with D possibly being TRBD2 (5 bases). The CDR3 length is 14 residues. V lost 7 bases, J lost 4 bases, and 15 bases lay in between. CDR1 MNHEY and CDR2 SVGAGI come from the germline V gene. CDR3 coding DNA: TGTGCCAGCACCAACCCCGGGATCGCAGATACGCAGTATTTT. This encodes CASTNPGIADTQYF.